Each of the 14 T cell receptor beta chains below was sequenced from the same sample in a study of shared clonotypes between healthy human individuals. Method: immunoSEQ multiplex PCR; TCRdb's copy keeps in-frame clones and lacks some. This sample has 1.5 million to 1.9 million clones; 98% occur once, and the top ten carry roughly 0.42%. Sequenced input: naive CD4+ T cells sorted from blood. Regarding subset: CD45RA+ positively selected. All receptors derive from a man aged 25-40 years in good health.

Notes on this clone: Germline is not matched at one junction end, which may reflect a read error. The gene calls are TRBV5-1 and TRBJ2-1; possible D gene TRBD2, 5 bases. In germline, CDR1 is SGHRS, CDR2 YFSETQ. The CDR3 extends over 14 amino acids. CDR3 in DNA: TGCGCCAGCACCTTGGACTCAACCTACAATGAGCAGTTCTTC. This encodes CASTLDSTYNEQFF.

The genes are TRBV7-9 and TRBJ1-1, with 7 bases that match TRBD1. The CDR3 is made up of 14 amino acids. The germline V gene has CDR1 SEHNR and CDR2 FQNEAQ (reference sequence). Losses at the gene ends were 6 bases for V and 6 bases for J; bases not matched to a gene: 10. The CDR3 coding sequence is TGTGCCAGCAGTTCTACAGGGGAATCGGCTGAAGCTTTCTTT. It encodes CASSSTGESAEAFF. The variable domain in full, completed from reference TRBV7-9 and TRBJ1-1, reads DTGVSQNPRHKITKRGQNVTFRCDPISEHNRLYWYRQTLGQGPEFLTYFQNEAQLEKSRLLSDRFSAERPKGSFSTLEIQRTEQGDSAMYLCASSSTGESAEAFFGQGTRLTVV.

The chain uses TRBV15 and TRBJ1-2, with a tentative D call TRBD1 (5 bases). V lost 0 bases to trimming and J lost 7 bases, with 15 bases between them. CDR3 length: 15 amino acids. CDR1 LNHNV and CDR2 YYDKDF come from the germline V gene (reference sequence). For the CDR3, the DNA is TGTGCCACCAGCAGAGATAAGGGGCCTCAGAGTGGCTACACCTTC. The encoded protein is CATSRDKGPQSGYTF.

The chain is built from TRBV29-1 and TRBJ2-5; D is undetermined. Trimming left V 1 base short and J 7 bases short, with 13 bases between. The CDR3 contains 13 residues. Germline V gives CDR1 SQVTM, CDR2 ANQGSEA. CDR3 DNA sequence: TGCAGCGTTGAAGGGGTAGGAGACCGGACCCAGTACTTC. This sequence encodes CSVEGVGDRTQYF.

The chain joins TRBV5-4 to TRBJ1-2; the D is unclear. The length of the CDR3 is 14 residues. The germline V gene has CDR1 SGHNT and CDR2 YYREEE (reference sequence). V was clipped by 0 bases and J by 8 bases, with 14 bases between them. CDR3 nucleotides: TGTGCCAGCAGCTTGGCCGAGAACTCCCGAGGCTACACCTTC. Protein: CASSLAENSRGYTF. Supplemented by reference TRBV5-4 and TRBJ1-2, the full variable domain reads ETGVTQSPTHLIKTRGQQVTLRCSSQSGHNTVSWYQQALGQGPQFIFQYYREEENGRGNFPPRFSGLQFPNYSSELNVNALELDDSALYLCASSLAENSRGYTFGSGTRLTVV.

The chain carries TRBV14 and TRBJ1-1, with D uncertain. CDR1 SGHDN and CDR2 FVKESK come from the germline V gene. Trimming shortened V by 1 base and J by 9 bases, and 6 bases separated the two germline ends. The CDR3 has 11 amino acids. The CDR3 protein is CASSQATKAFF. In DNA form, the CDR3 reads TGTGCCAGCAGCCAAGCCACAAAAGCTTTCTTT. Full variable domain (rest looked up from reference TRBV14 and TRBJ1-1): EAGVTQFPSHSVIEKGQTVTLRCDPISGHDNLYWYRRVMGKEIKFLLHFVKESKQDESGMPNNRFLAERTGGTYSTLKVQPAELEDSGVYFCASSQATKAFFGQGTRLTVV.

The rearrangement uses TRBV14 and TRBJ2-7; D is possibly TRBD1 (5 bases). Germline V gene data show CDR1 as SGHDN and CDR2 as FVKESK. The V end lost 4 bases, the J end lost 2 bases, and 12 bases lay between the germline ends. The CDR3 loop spans 14 amino acids. As DNA, the CDR3 is TGTGCCAGCAGCCCCCTGAAGGGGCCCTACGAGCAGTACTTC. Encoded protein: CASSPLKGPYEQYF.

This sequence joins TRBV6-5 and TRBJ1-5, with 8 bases identical to TRBD1. In germline, CDR1 is MNHEY, CDR2 SVGAGI. Trimming at V came to 6 bases and at J to 4 bases, leaving 8 bases not matched to a gene. The CDR3 runs to 15 residues. CDR3 residues: CASSPDRGRNQPQHF. In DNA form, the CDR3 reads TGTGCCAGCAGCCCCGACAGGGGTCGGAATCAGCCCCAGCATTTT.

This chain connects TRBV7-2 to TRBJ1-1; D uncertain. Trimming cost V 5 bases and J 1 base, with 11 bases left between them. Germline CDR1 SGHTA, CDR2 FQGNSA. The CDR3 runs to 14 residues. The CDR3 sequence: CASSVVSKNTEAFF. CDR3 bases: TGTGCCAGCAGCGTAGTAAGCAAGAACACTGAAGCTTTCTTT.

The rearrangement links TRBV7-2 to TRBJ2-1, with TRBD2 matching over 7 bases. Trimming removed 6 bases from V and 3 bases from J; junction bases left unmatched: 8. This CDR3 has 15 amino acids. Germline assignment: CDR1 SGHTA and CDR2 FQGNSA. The DNA for the CDR3 is TGTGCCAGCAGGCCGAGCGGGGCCTTCTACAATGAGCAGTTCTTC. This codes for CASRPSGAFYNEQFF.

The rearrangement uses TRBV19 and TRBJ2-2; the D is unclear. CDR3 length equals 15 residues. Germline values: CDR1 LNHDA, CDR2 SQIVND (reference sequence). V lost 1 base and J lost 7, with 13 bases in between. The CDR3 here is CASSIGSSQVGELFF. CDR3 sequence (DNA): TGTGCCAGTAGTATAGGTTCCAGTCAAGTCGGGGAGCTGTTTTTT.

The chain combines TRBV6-5 with TRBJ2-1; 13 positions agree with TRBD2. Trimming took 0 bases from V and 6 from J; bases not matched to a gene: 2. The V gene's germline CDR1 is MNHEY and CDR2 SVGAGI. The CDR3 covers 16 residues. DNA of the CDR3: TGTGCCAGCAGTTACTCCGGACTAGCGGGAGTCAATGAGCAGTTCTTC. Translation gives CASSYSGLAGVNEQFF.

The chain couples TRBV10-2 to TRBJ2-5; D gene unclear. The CDR3 is 19 amino acids. Trimming stripped 4 bases from V and 4 bases from J, with 28 bases between. Looked up from germline, CDR1 is WSHSY and CDR2 is SAAADI. The CDR3 region is CASSVLGDFTKRPRETQYF. In DNA, the CDR3 is TGCGCCAGCAGTGTACTTGGCGACTTCACCAAGAGACCACGAGAGACCCAGTACTTC.

V and J are TRBV2 and TRBJ2-7; 9 bases fit TRBD1. The V gene's germline CDR1 is SNHLY and CDR2 FYNNEI. V trimming: 5 bases; J trimming: 5 bases; junction bases outside the gene matches: 7. This CDR3 is 14 amino acids long. The CDR3 reads CASSKDRGLDEQYF. As DNA, the CDR3 is TGTGCCAGCAGTAAAGACAGGGGGTTGGACGAGCAGTACTTC.